Below, 27 T cell receptor beta chains from the same sample are listed, as sequenced in a study of T cell repertoires in ileal Crohn's disease. Only in-frame clones appear in the TCRdb table, and some are missing; sequencing was by immunoSEQ multiplex PCR. The sample records thousands of clones, 79% being singletons. The time point is: neoterminal ileum biopsy at postoperative endoscopy, about 6 months after surgery. Material for sequencing was ileal tissue. All receptors derive from an adult with Crohn's disease.

The rearrangement joins TRBV14 to TRBJ1-1, with TRBD1 identical over 8 bases. The ends lost 5 bases at V and 1 base at J; junction bases unmatched: 6. CDR1 and CDR2 from the germline V gene are SGHDN and FVKESK. The CDR3 runs 15 residues. This CDR3 is CASSYWTGTNTEAFF. The CDR3, as DNA: TGTGCCAGCAGCTACTGGACAGGGACGAACACTGAAGCTTTCTTT.

The chain links TRBV20-1 to TRBJ2-1; D may be TRBD1 (6 bases). The CDR3 is made up of 11 amino acids. The V and J ends lost 7 bases and 4 bases respectively, with 8 bases between them. The germline CDR1 and CDR2 sequences are DFQATT and SNEGSKA (reference sequence). CDR3 loop: CSGGTYNEQFF. CDR3 nucleotides: TGCAGTGGGGGGACATACAATGAGCAGTTCTTC.

The genes are TRBV19 and TRBJ2-7; weak D call: TRBD2 (5 bases). Germline values: CDR1 LNHDA, CDR2 SQIVND (reference sequence). Deletions cut 5 bases from V and 3 bases from J, with 11 bases between. The CDR3 has 13 residues. The CDR3 reads CASSGGLYYEQYF. The DNA of the CDR3 is TGTGCCAGTAGTGGAGGACTGTACTACGAGCAGTACTTC.

The table lists this clone with a count of one. The gene calls are TRBV6-6 and TRBJ2-1; 9 bases fit TRBD1. CDR1 is MNHNY, CDR2 SVGAGI, per germline (reference sequence). The CDR3 runs to 11 residues. The junction had 6 bases not matched to a gene; V was cut back by 6 bases and J by 15 bases. DNA for the CDR3: TGTGCCAGCAGAAGACAGGGGGTCGGGTTCTTC. Amino acids: CASRRQGVGFF.

CDR3: CASSEAEFNSQFF. CDR3 DNA sequence: TGTGCCAGCAGTGAAGCTGAATTTAACTCCCAGTTCTTC. The chain uses TRBV6-1 and TRBJ2-1, with D hard to call. V gave up 0 bases and J gave up 13 bases, with 13 bases separating them. Germline values: CDR1 MNHNS, CDR2 SASEGT. This CDR3 spans 13 amino acids.

The count of this clone is one. V is TRBV19 and J is TRBJ1-5; 8 bases are shared with TRBD1. The germline V gene encodes CDR1 LNHDA and CDR2 SQIVND (reference sequence). The CDR3 has 13 residues. Losses at the gene ends were 5 bases for V and 6 bases for J; bases not matched to a gene: 3. The chain's CDR3 is CASSPDRVQPQHF. The DNA for the CDR3 is TGTGCCAGTAGTCCGGACAGGGTTCAGCCCCAGCATTTT.

The chain joins TRBV9 to TRBJ2-1; D is perhaps TRBD2 (6 bases). Trimming took off 3 bases at V and 0 bases at J, with 10 bases between the two ends. The CDR3 contains 15 residues. Germline V gives CDR1 SGDLS, CDR2 YYNGEE. The CDR3 nucleotides are TGTGCCAGCAGCGCCGCGGGGAGCTCCTACAATGAGCAGTTCTTC. This gives the protein CASSAAGSSYNEQFF.

V is TRBV6-6 and J is TRBJ2-1; maybe TRBD2 (6 bases). V was cut by 5 bases and J by 4 bases, with 9 bases left in between. The CDR3 runs 13 residues. The germline V gene has CDR1 MNHNY and CDR2 SVGAGI (reference sequence). CDR3 region: CASSNGGYNEQFF. CDR3 nucleotide sequence: TGTGCCAGCAGTAACGGGGGATACAATGAGCAGTTCTTC.

The gene calls are TRBV4-3 and TRBJ2-1, with a weak D call TRBD2 (7 bases). In germline, CDR1 is LGHNA, CDR2 YSLEER. V dropped 2 bases and J dropped 12 bases, with 20 bases sitting between them. The CDR3 is 15 amino acids. The CDR3 DNA reads as TGCGCCAGCAGCCAACAGGCGGGGGCCCTCTGGGGGCAGTTCTTC. It specifies CASSQQAGALWGQFF.

The rearrangement links TRBV4-1 to TRBJ2-1; 7 bases map to TRBD2. CDR1 and CDR2 from the germline V gene are MGHRA and YSYEKL. CDR3 length: 18 amino acids. The V segment lost 0 bases and the J segment 7 bases; nucleotides outside the gene matches: 15. This CDR3 is CASSQDLGSGGRLNEQFF. CDR3 in DNA: TGCGCCAGCAGCCAAGACTTGGGTTCCGGCGGGAGATTGAATGAGCAGTTCTTC.

This clone has just one count. The chain has TRBV10-3 and TRBJ2-3, with 7 bases identical to TRBD1. The CDR3 totals 16 residues. CDR1 is ENHRY, CDR2 SYGVKD, per germline. J lost 0 bases, V lost 6 bases, and 9 bases had no gene match. CDR3 in amino acids: CAIRDNTGVSTDTQYF. The CDR3 DNA reads as TGTGCCATCAGGGATAATACAGGGGTTAGCACAGATACGCAGTATTTT.

This clone is large by share. This chain links TRBV5-4 with TRBJ2-7, with 7 bases identical to TRBD1. V dropped 4 bases and J dropped 3; count of bases not matched to a gene: 4. CDR3 length: 13 amino acids. Germline CDR1 and CDR2: SGHNT and YYREEE (reference sequence). The chain's CDR3 is CASSPGDSYEQYF. CDR3 nucleotides: TGTGCCAGCAGCCCAGGGGACAGCTACGAGCAGTACTTC.

This clone occurred a few times. The chain links TRBV6-1 to TRBJ2-3; 11 nucleotides match TRBD1. The V segment lost 1 base and the J segment 4 bases; nucleotides outside the gene matches: 1. Per the germline V gene, CDR1 is MNHNS and CDR2 is SASEGT. The CDR3 sequence is 15 residues long. As DNA, the CDR3 is TGTGCCAGCAGTGAAGGGACAGGGGGCGCAGATACGCAGTATTTT. It translates to CASSEGTGGADTQYF.

CDR3 DNA sequence: TGTGCCAGCTCACCACCGCTCAGAAGCACTGAAGCTTTCTTT. Translated: CASSPPLRSTEAFF. This rearrangement joins TRBV18 to TRBJ1-1; D gene unclear. The CDR3 is 14 amino acids. Germline V CDR1 and CDR2: KGHSH, LQKENI. Trimming took off 0 bases at V and 4 bases at J, with 9 bases between the two ends.

The chain combines TRBV27 with TRBJ2-1; 11 positions match TRBD2. Germline V lookup: CDR1 MNHEY, CDR2 SMNVEV (reference sequence). CDR3 size: 15 residues. The V gene end was trimmed by 5 bases and the J gene end by 5 bases; junction bases not matched to a gene: 5. CDR3 DNA: TGTGCCAGCAGTGAACTAGCGGGAGCCCACAATGAGCAGTTCTTC. Protein sequence: CASSELAGAHNEQFF.

This rearrangement joins TRBV5-1 to TRBJ2-1, with D perhaps TRBD2 (6 bases). Per the germline V gene, CDR1 is SGHRS and CDR2 is YFSETQ. Deletions cut 2 bases from V and 8 bases from J, with 17 bases between. The CDR3 length is 15 residues. CDR3 sequence: CASSFSGGNIDEQFF. CDR3 DNA: TGCGCCAGCAGCTTTTCCGGGGGAAACATTGATGAGCAGTTCTTC.

The chain links TRBV5-1 to TRBJ2-1, with 10 positions matching TRBD2. J was trimmed by 5 bases and V by 9 bases; bases with no gene match: 8. CDR1 is SGHRS, CDR2 YFSETQ, per germline. CDR3 length: 14 residues. CDR3 DNA: TGCGCCACCAGAGCGGGAGGGTCAAACAATGAGCAGTTCTTC. It yields the protein CATRAGGSNNEQFF.

The chain carries TRBV7-9 and TRBJ2-5, with D perhaps TRBD2 (5 bases). The CDR3 length is 14 residues. The V gene's germline CDR1 is SEHNR and CDR2 FQNEAQ (reference sequence). Trimming removed 4 bases from V and 5 bases from J, with 14 bases in between. CDR3 in DNA: TGTGCCAGCAGCTACCGGACTGACGCGGAGACCCAGTACTTC. Residues: CASSYRTDAETQYF. Variable domain in full (rest from reference TRBV7-9 and TRBJ2-5): DTGVSQNPRHKITKRGQNVTFRCDPISEHNRLYWYRQTLGQGPEFLTYFQNEAQLEKSRLLSDRFSAERPKGSFSTLEIQRTEQGDSAMYLCASSYRTDAETQYFGPGTRLLVL.

The chain employs TRBV27 and TRBJ2-5; TRBD1 matches at 7 bases. The CDR3 loop spans 13 amino acids. V was clipped by 5 bases and J by 4 bases; unmatched bases: 4. Germline V CDR1 and CDR2: MNHEY, SMNVEV (reference sequence). The CDR3 loop is CASSPTGVETQYF. The CDR3 DNA reads TGTGCCAGCAGTCCCACAGGGGTAGAGACCCAGTACTTC.

This chain connects TRBV19 to TRBJ1-2, with D hard to call. The CDR3 is made up of 14 amino acids. Trimming stripped 2 bases from V and 1 base from J, with 8 bases between. CDR1 and CDR2 from the germline V gene are LNHDA and SQIVND (reference sequence). The CDR3 DNA sequence: TGTGCCAGTAGTATATCGGAGTTTAACTATGGCTACACCTTC. It codes for CASSISEFNYGYTF.

This clone was detected a few times. This chain links TRBV12-5 with TRBJ2-1; 9 bases align to TRBD2. The CDR3 sequence is 15 residues long. Germline trimming cut 6 bases from V and 6 bases from J; bases unmatched to any gene: 9. Germline V gene sequence: CDR1 LGHNT, CDR2 FRNRAP. CDR3 bases: TGTGCTAGTGGGATTGGGGGCGGGGGGGCCAATGAGCAGTTCTTC. It encodes CASGIGGGGANEQFF. Looking up the rest from reference TRBV12-5 and TRBJ2-1 gives the full variable domain: DARVTQTPRHKVTEMGQEVTMRCQPILGHNTVFWYRQTMMQGLELLAYFRNRAPLDDSGMPKDRFSAEMPDATLATLKIQPSEPRDSAVYFCASGIGGGGANEQFFGPGTRLTVL.

This clone turned up a few times. The chain links TRBV7-2 to TRBJ2-3; D may be TRBD2 (7 bases). The length of the CDR3 is 15 residues. CDR1 and CDR2 (germline): SGHTA, FQGNSA. V was cut by 0 bases and J by 6 bases, with 13 bases left in between. CDR3 in DNA: TGTGCCAGCAGCTTAGCGCCGGGGGGCGGGGATACGCAGTATTTT. This gives the protein CASSLAPGGGDTQYF.

This rearrangement joins TRBV2 to TRBJ2-7; 8 nucleotides line up with TRBD1. Germline V gives CDR1 SNHLY, CDR2 FYNNEI. J gave up 0 bases and V 2 bases, and 0 bases lay outside the gene matches. The CDR3 totals 14 residues. The CDR3 loop reads CASSEQGASYEQYF. CDR3 DNA: TGTGCCAGCAGTGAACAGGGGGCCTCCTACGAGCAGTACTTC.

The rearrangement links TRBV30 to TRBJ2-7; 8 positions agree with TRBD2. The V and J ends lost 3 bases and 2 bases, in that order; junction bases with no gene match: 6. There are 14 residues in the CDR3. Germline V gene data show CDR1 as GTSNPN and CDR2 as SVGIG (reference sequence). Here the CDR3 reads CAWSLAGTAYEQYF. CDR3 sequence (DNA): TGTGCCTGGAGCTTAGCGGGAACGGCCTACGAGCAGTACTTC.

In its sample, this clone was seen once. The CDR3 protein is CASRPRGALNIQYF. In DNA form, the CDR3 reads TGTGCCAGCAGACCCCGCGGGGCCCTAAACATTCAGTACTTC. The gene calls are TRBV6-5 and TRBJ2-4; a weak D match, TRBD2 (6 bases). Trimming removed 6 bases from V and 6 bases from J, with 15 bases in between. Per the germline V gene, CDR1 is MNHEY and CDR2 is SVGAGI. The CDR3 spans 14 residues.

The gene calls are TRBV4-2 and TRBJ1-4; D unresolved. The V gene lost 0 bases and the J gene lost 7 bases, with 15 bases spanning the gap. Germline CDR1 and CDR2: LGHNA and YNFKEQ. This CDR3 spans 16 amino acids. In DNA form, the CDR3 reads TGTGCCAGCAGCCAAGAGGTCGGGTTTGTCGGTGAAAAACTGTTTTTT. This translates into CASSQEVGFVGEKLFF.

This clone was observed a single time. The rearrangement links TRBV9 to TRBJ1-1; no clear D. Per the germline V gene, CDR1 is SGDLS and CDR2 is YYNGEE. Trimming took 3 bases from V and 4 from J, leaving 13 bases between them. The CDR3 covers 14 residues. The CDR3, as DNA: TGTGCCAGCAGCGCTGCCCTTGGAGGCACTGAAGCTTTCTTT. Its translation is CASSAALGGTEAFF.